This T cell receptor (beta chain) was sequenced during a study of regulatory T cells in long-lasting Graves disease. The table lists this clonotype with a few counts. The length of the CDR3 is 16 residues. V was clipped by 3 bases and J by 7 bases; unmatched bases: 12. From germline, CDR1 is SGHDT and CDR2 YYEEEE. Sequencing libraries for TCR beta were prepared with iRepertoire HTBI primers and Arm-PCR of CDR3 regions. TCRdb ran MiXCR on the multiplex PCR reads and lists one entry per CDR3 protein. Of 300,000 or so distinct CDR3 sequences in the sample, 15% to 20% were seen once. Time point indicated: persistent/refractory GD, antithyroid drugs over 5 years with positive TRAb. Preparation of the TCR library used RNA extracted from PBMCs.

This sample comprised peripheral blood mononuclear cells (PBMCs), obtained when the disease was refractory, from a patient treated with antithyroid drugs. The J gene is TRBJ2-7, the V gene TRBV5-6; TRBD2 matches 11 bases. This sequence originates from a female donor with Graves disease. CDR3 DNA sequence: TGTGCCAGCAGCTGGTACAGCGGGACTAGCGGCTCTGAGCAGTACTTC. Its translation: CASSWYSGTSGSEQYF. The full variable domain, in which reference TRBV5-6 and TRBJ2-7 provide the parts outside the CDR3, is DAGVTQSPTHLIKTRGQQVTLRCSPKSGHDTVSWYQQALGQGPQFIFQYYEEEERQRGNFPDRFSGHQFPNYSSELNVNALLLGDSALYLCASSWYSGTSGSEQYFGPGTRLTVT.